The 14 T cell receptor beta chains below were found in one sample sequenced in a study of response to subunit inactivated influenza vaccine. Via MiXCR, TCRdb re-called the RT-PCR reads, giving one row per CDR3 protein. The profile shows hundreds of thousands of distinct CDR3 sequences, about 10% of them singletons. The sequencing used PBMCs from blood, collected on the day of vaccination. Receptor source: a man aged 45 to 65 who received an inactivated influenza vaccine.

The table lists this clonotype with many counts. The V gene is TRBV12-3 or TRBV12-4, the J gene TRBJ1-1, with unresolved D. CDR3 size: 13 residues. With 7 bases removed from V and 4 bases from J, the gap between germline ends came to 13 bases. The CDR3 protein is CASNHPVGTEAFF. The CDR3 coding sequence is TGTGCCAGCAACCATCCGGTCGGCACTGAAGCTTTCTTT.

The genes are TRBV11-2 and TRBJ2-7; D possibly corresponds to TRBD1 (5 bases). The V and J ends lost 5 bases and 3 bases respectively, with 17 bases between them. This CDR3 comprises 15 residues. From germline, CDR1 is SGHAT and CDR2 FQNNGV. CDR3: CASSPGRGKNYEQYF. In DNA form, the CDR3 reads TGTGCCAGCAGCCCCGGTAGGGGTAAGAACTACGAGCAGTACTTC. The whole variable domain, remainder taken from reference TRBV11-2 and TRBJ2-7, is EAGVAQSPRYKIIEKRQSVAFWCNPISGHATLYWYQQILGQGPKLLIQFQNNGVVDDSQLPKDRFSAERLKGVDSTLKIQPAKLEDSAVYLCASSPGRGKNYEQYFGPGTRLTVT.

This clonotype was seen more than once but under ten times. J is TRBJ2-4 and V is TRBV6-2 or TRBV6-3; D remains unclear. The CDR3 extends over 16 amino acids. Germline V gene data show CDR1 as MNHEY and CDR2 as SVGEGT. The ends were cut back, 2 bases at V and 0 bases at J, with 11 bases in the middle. The DNA of the CDR3 is TGTGCCAGCAGTTACCCAGAGGCCTCAGCCAAAAACATTCAGTACTTC. Translated, it gives CASSYPEASAKNIQYF.

The gene calls are TRBV7-2 and TRBJ1-2; 8 nucleotides match TRBD1. CDR3 length: 15 amino acids. The trim removed 3 bases at V and 2 bases at J, leaving 5 bases unmatched. CDR1 and CDR2 (germline): SGHTA, FQGNSA. CDR3 in amino acids: CASSLFRQGNYGYTF. CDR3 nucleotides: TGTGCCAGCAGCTTGTTTCGACAGGGGAACTATGGCTACACCTTC.

This clonotype was found many times. The J gene is TRBJ2-3, the V gene TRBV7-2; D perhaps matches TRBD1 (5 bases). Germline V lookup: CDR1 SGHTA, CDR2 FQGNSA. The CDR3 extends over 14 amino acids. Deletions cut 0 bases from V and 4 bases from J, with 8 bases between. Written as DNA, the CDR3 is TGTGCCAGCAGCTTAGCGCCAGGGCCAGATACGCAGTATTTT. It yields the protein CASSLAPGPDTQYF.

In regard to this clonotype: This likely comes from a read error, as the CDR3 has no conserved phenylalanine or tryptophan at its end. The chain links TRBV5-1 to TRBJ2-5; 9 positions match TRBD1. Per germline, CDR1 SGHRS and CDR2 YFSETQ. The V and J ends lost 5 bases and 4 bases, in that order; junction bases with no gene match: 12. The CDR3 runs to 16 residues. The CDR3 is CASSQEGQGKGETQYS. For the CDR3, the DNA is TGCGCCAGCAGTCAAGAGGGACAGGGAAAGGGAGAGACCCAGTACTCC.

There are a few counts of this clonotype. J is TRBJ2-5 and V is TRBV19, with 8 bases that match TRBD1. Germline values: CDR1 LNHDA, CDR2 SQIVND (reference sequence). The CDR3 contains 15 residues. V lost 5 bases, J lost 2 bases, and 7 bases stayed unmatched. The CDR3 coding sequence is TGTGCCAGTAGTCTTAGACAGGGGTTACAAGAGACCCAGTACTTC. This translates into CASSLRQGLQETQYF. The complete variable domain, with remaining parts taken from reference TRBV19 and TRBJ2-5, reads DGGITQSPKYLFRKEGQNVTLSCEQNLNHDAMYWYRQDPGQGLRLIYYSQIVNDFQKGDIAEGYSVSREKKESFPLTVTSAQKNPTAFYLCASSLRQGLQETQYFGPGTRLLVL.

The chain recombines TRBV30 with TRBJ2-5, with 11 bases that match TRBD2. Germline trimming cut 3 bases from V and 5 bases from J; bases unmatched to any gene: 8. Germline V gene lookup returns CDR1 GTSNPN and CDR2 SVGIG (reference sequence). This CDR3 is built from 15 residues. The CDR3 region has the DNA TGTGCCTGGAGCCGTAGCGGGAGGGCCTGGGAGACCCAGTACTTC. Translating gives CAWSRSGRAWETQYF.

This clonotype appeared many times. The chain carries TRBV6-2 or TRBV6-3 and TRBJ2-5; no clear D gene. The V end lost 2 bases, the J end lost 3 bases, and 4 bases lay between the germline ends. The CDR3 consists of 12 residues. Germline assignment: CDR1 MNHEY and CDR2 SVGEGT. This chain's CDR3 is CASSYGKETQYF. As DNA, the CDR3 is TGTGCCAGCAGTTACGGGAAAGAGACCCAGTACTTC.

This chain links TRBV12-5 with TRBJ2-1; 8 nucleotides align to TRBD2. The germline gives CDR1 LGHNT, CDR2 FRNRAP. Losses at the gene ends were 6 bases for V and 3 bases for J; bases not matched to a gene: 10. The CDR3 is 16 residues long. The CDR3: CASGTGGVVFYNEQFF. The CDR3 coding sequence is TGTGCTAGTGGGACGGGGGGGGTGGTTTTCTACAATGAGCAGTTCTTC.

V usage is TRBV19 and J usage is TRBJ1-1; no reliable D call. The CDR3 runs to 17 residues. Germline assignment: CDR1 LNHDA and CDR2 SQIVND (reference sequence). V was clipped by 7 bases and J by 0 bases, with 21 bases between them. The CDR3 region is CASTRNRAGYMNTEAFF. In DNA form, the CDR3 reads TGTGCCAGTACGAGGAATAGGGCCGGTTACATGAACACTGAAGCTTTCTTT.

The sample holds a few counts of this clonotype. The gene calls are TRBV4-2 and TRBJ1-1, with D possibly being TRBD1 (6 bases). Trimming took off 2 bases at V and 4 bases at J, with 14 bases between the two ends. There are 15 residues in the CDR3. Looked up from germline, CDR1 is LGHNA and CDR2 is YNFKEQ. In nucleotides, the CDR3 is TGTGCCAGCAGCCAAACAGGGTATTTGGGCACTGAAGCTTTCTTT. This encodes CASSQTGYLGTEAFF.

V is TRBV29-1 and J is TRBJ2-3, with D tentatively TRBD1 (5 bases). CDR3 length equals 11 residues. Germline CDR1 SQVTM, CDR2 ANQGSEA. The V gene lost 7 bases and the J gene lost 2 bases, with 7 bases spanning the gap. CDR3 bases: TGCAGCGGACAGCACACAGATACGCAGTATTTT. It is translated as CSGQHTDTQYF.

The table lists this clonotype with many counts. The chain is built from TRBV10-3 and TRBJ2-5; D unclear. Germline lookup yields CDR1 ENHRY and CDR2 SYGVKD. Trimming shortened V by 4 bases and J by 0 bases, and 9 bases separated the two germline ends. This CDR3 region has 14 residues. The CDR3 nucleotides read TGTGCCATCAGTGGAGGTAGAGACCAAGAGACCCAGTACTTC. It encodes CAISGGRDQETQYF.